These 30 T cell receptor beta chains were all obtained from the same sample, sequenced in a study of chemoradiotherapy in HPV16-positive cancers. Using immunoSEQ multiplex PCR, the repertoire was profiled, and TCRdb retains in-frame clones only, with some absent. Altogether 30,000 to 50,000 clones are present, more than 65% being singletons, with the ten largest covering 5.2%. The sample consisted of blood, taken from a patient who underwent chemoradiotherapy. These receptors originate from a human donor with HPV-associated anogenital cancer.

DNA for the CDR3: TGCAGCGTTCCGGCAGGGTCTAACTATGGCTACACCTTC. Encoded protein: CSVPAGSNYGYTF. This chain links TRBV29-1 with TRBJ1-2; tentatively, D is TRBD1 (5 bases). This CDR3 contains 13 residues. Germline V gene sequence: CDR1 SQVTM, CDR2 ANQGSEA. V shed 5 bases and J shed 0 bases, with 10 bases lying between them.

The chain employs TRBV7-8 and TRBJ2-7; D gene ambiguous. CDR3 length: 14 amino acids. The V and J ends lost 5 bases and 0 bases respectively, with 11 bases between them. Per the germline V gene, CDR1 is SGHVS and CDR2 is FQNEAQ. CDR3 sequence reads: CASSPRLGSYEQYF. CDR3 coding DNA: TGTGCCAGCAGCCCCCGCCTCGGCTCCTACGAGCAGTACTTC.

The chain carries TRBV7-3 and TRBJ2-6; the D gene is possibly TRBD1 (6 bases). Between the trimmed V and J ends, which lost 5 bases and 0 bases, there was a span of 14 bases. Germline CDR1 SGHTA, CDR2 FQGTGA. There are 17 residues in the CDR3. The DNA for the CDR3 is TGTGCCAGCAGCGGGGGCCCTGTGGGCTCTGGGGCCAACGTCCTGACTTTC. It specifies CASSGGPVGSGANVLTF.

V gene TRBV18 combines with J gene TRBJ2-3, with 13 bases that match TRBD2. Unmatched junction bases numbered 11, after V lost 4 bases and J lost 4 bases. The CDR3 sequence is 18 residues long. CDR1 is KGHSH, CDR2 LQKENI, per germline. Written as DNA, the CDR3 is TGTGCCAGCTCACTCACTAGCGGGGGGGCTCAGCAAGCAGATACGCAGTATTTT. Amino acids: CASSLTSGGAQQADTQYF.

The V gene is TRBV5-1, the J gene TRBJ1-4; D call uncertain. From germline, CDR1 is SGHRS and CDR2 YFSETQ. V lost 7 bases and J 7 bases, leaving 11 bases between the germline ends. There are 12 residues in the CDR3. The CDR3 DNA reads TGCGCCAGCTCTAGCGGTAGTGAAAAACTGTTTTTT. Translated: CASSSGSEKLFF.

The chain carries TRBV6-1 and TRBJ2-2, with D hard to call. The CDR3 extends over 13 amino acids. The V and J ends lost 7 bases and 1 base respectively, with 7 bases between them. The V gene's germline CDR1 is MNHNS and CDR2 SASEGT. The CDR3 here is CASNWGNTGELFF. The CDR3 nucleotides read TGTGCCAGCAATTGGGGGAACACCGGGGAGCTGTTTTTT.

The V call is TRBV2, the J call TRBJ2-1; TRBD1 matches 10 bases. This CDR3 region has 14 residues. Per germline, CDR1 SNHLY and CDR2 FYNNEI. V dropped 3 bases and J dropped 10; count of bases not matched to a gene: 6. In DNA form, the CDR3 reads TGTGCCAGCAGTGATTCGACAGGGGGCACCGAGCAGTTCTTC. Its protein product is CASSDSTGGTEQFF. The full variable domain, rest sourced from reference TRBV2 and TRBJ2-1, is EPEVTQTPSHQVTQMGQEVILRCVPISNHLYFYWYRQILGQKVEFLVSFYNNEISEKSEIFDDQFSVERPDGSNFTLKIRSTKLEDSAMYFCASSDSTGGTEQFFGPGTRLTVL.

This clone was detected only a few times. V usage is TRBV5-4 and J usage is TRBJ1-2; a possible D gene is TRBD1 (6 bases). This CDR3 has 15 amino acids. CDR1 and CDR2 (germline): SGHNT, YYREEE (reference sequence). V gave up 0 bases and J gave up 4 bases, with 13 bases separating them. CDR3 in DNA: TGTGCCAGCAGCTTGGCGGGGGGCATAGGCTATGGCTACACCTTC. It yields the protein CASSLAGGIGYGYTF.

The gene calls are TRBV2 and TRBJ2-7; 9 bases are shared with TRBD2. J lost 2 bases, V lost 5 bases, and 7 bases had no gene match. CDR3 length: 15 amino acids. Looked up from germline, CDR1 is SNHLY and CDR2 is FYNNEI. Written as DNA, the CDR3 is TGTGCCAGCAGTCCTCTAAGCGGGGGGACCTACGAGCAGTACTTC. Protein sequence: CASSPLSGGTYEQYF.

CDR3 region: CASSEVAGGEETQYF. For the CDR3, the DNA is TGTGCCAGCAGTGAAGTAGCGGGGGGGGAAGAGACCCAGTACTTC. The chain links TRBV2 to TRBJ2-5, with TRBD2 matching over 11 bases. V lost 1 base to trimming and J lost 3 bases; unmatched junction nucleotides: 1. Per germline, CDR1 SNHLY and CDR2 FYNNEI. This CDR3 contains 15 residues.

V gene TRBV9 combines with J gene TRBJ1-6; TRBD1 is a possible D gene (5 bases). Trimming pared 10 bases from V and 0 bases from J, leaving 11 bases between. CDR1 is SGDLS and CDR2 is YYNGEE in the germline V gene. CDR3 length: 14 amino acids. The CDR3 DNA follows: TGTGCCTCCCGGGGGAGCTCCTATAATTCACCCCTCCACTTT. Translation gives CASRGSSYNSPLHF.

V and J are TRBV28 and TRBJ1-2; D gene ambiguous. The V gene's germline CDR1 is MDHEN and CDR2 SYDVKM. The CDR3 extends over 11 amino acids. V shed 2 bases and J shed 8 bases, with 6 bases lying between them. The CDR3 spells CASSLTRGYTF. CDR3 in DNA: TGTGCCAGCAGTTTAACAAGAGGCTACACCTTC.

The chain recombines TRBV2 with TRBJ1-2; 10 nucleotides line up with TRBD1. Germline V lookup: CDR1 SNHLY, CDR2 FYNNEI. The trim removed 4 bases at V and 7 bases at J, leaving 15 bases unmatched. The CDR3 extends over 17 amino acids. This chain's CDR3 is CASSVFGTGDRGSGYTF. The CDR3 nucleotides read TGTGCCAGCAGTGTATTTGGGACAGGGGATAGGGGCAGTGGCTACACCTTC.

The J gene is TRBJ2-2, the V gene TRBV5-1; 7 nucleotides align to TRBD2. Germline lookup yields CDR1 SGHRS and CDR2 YFSETQ. The V gene end was trimmed by 4 bases and the J gene end by 2 bases; junction bases not matched to a gene: 8. This CDR3 is built from 16 residues. In DNA, the CDR3 is TGCGCCAGCAGCCTCCGGGGGGTGTCAAACACCGGGGAGCTGTTTTTT. Translated, it gives CASSLRGVSNTGELFF.

This clone was observed a single time. This sequence joins TRBV6-6 and TRBJ2-7; TRBD2 aligns across 14 bases. The V gene's germline CDR1 is MNHNY and CDR2 SVGAGI (reference sequence). The CDR3 runs 15 residues. With V trimmed by 6 bases and J by 4 bases, 5 bases remained unmatched. CDR3 region: CASRATSGGAYEQYF. Here the CDR3 DNA reads TGTGCCAGCAGAGCGACTAGCGGGGGGGCATACGAGCAGTACTTC.

The CDR3 reads CASSRDRVDTGELFF. DNA of the CDR3: TGTGCCAGCAGCCGGGACAGGGTGGACACCGGGGAGCTGTTTTTT. V is TRBV7-3 and J is TRBJ2-2; 9 bases line up with TRBD1. Trimming took 5 bases from V and 3 from J; bases not matched to a gene: 4. Per the germline V gene, CDR1 is SGHTA and CDR2 is FQGTGA. The CDR3 runs 15 residues.

This clone occurred a few times. The chain recombines TRBV6-5 with TRBJ1-2; D remains unclear. Trimming shortened V by 10 bases and J by 4 bases, and 19 bases separated the two germline ends. The CDR3 length is 14 residues. Germline V gene sequence: CDR1 MNHEY, CDR2 SVGAGI. The CDR3 sequence is CATRKTQLFYGYTF. The CDR3 nucleotides read TGTGCCACCCGTAAGACCCAGCTCTTCTATGGCTACACCTTC.

The J gene is TRBJ1-1, the V gene TRBV2; 7 positions agree with TRBD1. V was pared by 7 bases and J by 7 bases, with 6 bases of the junction left unmatched. The CDR3 spans 12 residues. Germline CDR1 SNHLY, CDR2 FYNNEI. The DNA for the CDR3 is TGTGCCAGCATACAGGGGATTGGTGAAGCTTTCTTT. As protein: CASIQGIGEAFF. Full variable domain (remainder filled in from reference TRBV2 and TRBJ1-1): EPEVTQTPSHQVTQMGQEVILRCVPISNHLYFYWYRQILGQKVEFLVSFYNNEISEKSEIFDDQFSVERPDGSNFTLKIRSTKLEDSAMYFCASIQGIGEAFFGQGTRLTVV.

The rearrangement links TRBV2 to TRBJ2-7, with a weak D call TRBD1 (6 bases). Germline V CDR1 and CDR2: SNHLY, FYNNEI. The V and J ends lost 4 bases and 6 bases respectively, with 10 bases between them. The CDR3 spans 12 residues. In DNA, the CDR3 is TGTGCCAGCAGTGTATCAGGGGTCGAGCAGTACTTC. Translated: CASSVSGVEQYF.

On this clone itself: The same CDR3 can be traced to other DNA sequences in this sample. This chain uses TRBV6-5 with TRBJ1-2; D may be TRBD1 (6 bases). The V gene's germline CDR1 is MNHEY and CDR2 SVGAGI. The CDR3 sequence is 15 residues long. V was pared by 6 bases and J by 4 bases, with 18 bases between. CDR3 protein: CASRPSGQGSYGYTF. The CDR3 bases are TGTGCCAGCAGGCCTTCTGGGCAGGGGAGCTATGGCTACACCTTC.

This rearrangement joins TRBV18 to TRBJ2-5, with D uncertain. Trimming removed 0 bases from V and 0 bases from J, with 2 bases in between. The CDR3 is 13 residues long. The germline V gene has CDR1 KGHSH and CDR2 LQKENI. CDR3: CASSPPNQETQYF. The CDR3 region has the DNA TGTGCCAGCTCACCACCGAACCAAGAGACCCAGTACTTC.

The rearrangement joins TRBV7-9 to TRBJ1-6; tentatively, D is TRBD1 (6 bases). This CDR3 comprises 15 residues. Germline CDR1 is SEHNR and CDR2 is FQNEAQ (reference sequence). Trimming removed 8 bases from V and 9 bases from J, with 20 bases in between. This chain's CDR3 is CASGGGAVESSPLHF. The CDR3 region has the DNA TGTGCCAGCGGCGGGGGGGCCGTCGAAAGTTCACCCCTCCACTTT.

This chain uses TRBV13 with TRBJ1-1; no clear D gene. The CDR3 totals 14 residues. CDR1 and CDR2 from the germline V gene are PRHDT and FYEKMQ (reference sequence). V lost 1 base, J lost 0 bases, and 6 bases lay in between. The CDR3 sequence is CASSLETVNTEAFF. In nucleotides, the CDR3 is TGTGCCAGCAGCTTAGAGACGGTGAACACTGAAGCTTTCTTT. Combining the CDR3 with reference TRBV13 and TRBJ1-1 gives the whole variable domain AAGVIQSPRHLIKEKRETATLKCYPIPRHDTVYWYQQGPGQDPQFLISFYEKMQSDKGSIPDRFSAQQFSDYHSELNMSSLELGDSALYFCASSLETVNTEAFFGQGTRLTVV.

The rearrangement joins TRBV18 to TRBJ1-1; 9 bases are shared with TRBD1. From germline, CDR1 is KGHSH and CDR2 LQKENI. Trimming took 3 bases from V and 1 from J; bases not matched to a gene: 3. The CDR3 is 15 amino acids. CDR3 nucleotides: TGTGCCAGCTCACCTCAGGACAGGGGGAACACTGAAGCTTTCTTT. Translated, it gives CASSPQDRGNTEAFF.

In this sample, this clone turned up a few times. This chain links TRBV6-1 with TRBJ1-5; D not resolved. V was cut by 8 bases and J by 7 bases, with 9 bases left in between. Germline CDR1 is MNHNS and CDR2 is SASEGT. There are 11 residues in the CDR3. CDR3 DNA sequence: TGTGCCAGCGGGTTCTCCCAGCCCCAGCATTTT. It yields the protein CASGFSQPQHF.

The V and J genes are TRBV5-1 and TRBJ2-5; D call uncertain. V was shortened by 0 bases and J by 4 bases, with 1 base between the two germline ends. The CDR3 spans 11 residues. CDR1 is SGHRS and CDR2 is YFSETQ in the germline V gene. CDR3 coding DNA: TGCGCCAGCAGCTTGGCAGAGACCCAGTACTTC. It is translated as CASSLAETQYF.

This clone was seen once. This chain uses TRBV7-8 with TRBJ2-3, with 12 bases fitting TRBD2. Germline CDR1 reads SGHVS; CDR2 reads FQNEAQ. The length of the CDR3 is 17 residues. V dropped 5 bases and J dropped 3; count of bases not matched to a gene: 9. Here the CDR3 reads CASSAASGGAKTDTQYF. The CDR3 DNA follows: TGTGCCAGCAGCGCCGCTAGCGGGGGGGCCAAGACAGATACGCAGTATTTT.

This clone was seen only once. The rearrangement joins TRBV7-2 to TRBJ1-1; the D gene is possibly TRBD1 (5 bases). V was clipped by 4 bases and J by 1 base, with 7 bases between them. The germline V gene encodes CDR1 SGHTA and CDR2 FQGNSA. There are 13 residues in the CDR3. DNA for the CDR3: TGTGCCAGCAGCTCCCAGGGGAACACTGAAGCTTTCTTT. Translating gives CASSSQGNTEAFF.

This chain uses TRBV11-1 with TRBJ2-7, with D perhaps given as TRBD1 or TRBD2 (5 bases each). V lost 4 bases, J lost 2 bases, and 9 bases lay in between. The germline V gene encodes CDR1 SGHAT and CDR2 FQDESV (reference sequence). The CDR3 has 13 amino acids. DNA of the CDR3: TGTGCCAGCAGCTGGGACGGTACCTACGAGCAGTACTTC. Translation gives CASSWDGTYEQYF.

CDR3 coding DNA: TGTGCCAGCAGCTTGGGGACGGACGAGCAGTACTTC. Translated: CASSLGTDEQYF. The rearrangement links TRBV7-8 to TRBJ2-7; D possibly uses TRBD1 or TRBD2 (5 bases each). CDR1 is SGHVS, CDR2 FQNEAQ, per germline. V lost 3 bases, J lost 5 bases, and 8 bases lay in between. The length of the CDR3 is 12 residues.